This T cell receptor (beta chain) is drawn from a study of regulatory T cells in long-lasting Graves disease. Overall study: Newly diagnosed Graves' patients took antithyroid drugs under 3 months.

Specified time point: newly diagnosed GD, antithyroid drugs for less than 3 months. RNA isolated from PBMCs was used to make the TCR library. Per germline, CDR1 DFQATT and CDR2 SNEGSKA (reference sequence). The CDR3 is made up of 14 amino acids. V dropped 6 bases and J dropped 6; count of bases not matched to a gene: 11. On this clonotype: A much larger clone lies a single base off, so this may be a read error.

Through Arm-PCR of CDR3 regions and iRepertoire HTBI primers, TCR beta libraries were built. MiXCR, run by TCRdb on the multiplex PCR reads, gives a single entry per CDR3 protein. The sample consists of approximately 460,000 distinct CDR3 sequences, roughly 15% of them appearing once. Separately, the same data were catalogued under a study of T cells in Graves' hyperthyroidism and ophthalmopathy. As that report states: In the blood, most expanded thyroid clonotypes above 0.001 appeared as well.

The receptor was derived from a woman aged 25-40 years with Graves disease. The chain links TRBV20-1 to TRBJ1-2; 9 bases fit TRBD1. Sequences were derived from peripheral blood mononuclear cells (PBMCs), sampled at new diagnosis, from a patient treated with antithyroid drugs. In DNA form, the CDR3 reads TGCAGTGCCAGCCGGACAGGGGAAGGCCATGGCTACACCTTC. Translating it yields CSASRTGEGHGYTF.